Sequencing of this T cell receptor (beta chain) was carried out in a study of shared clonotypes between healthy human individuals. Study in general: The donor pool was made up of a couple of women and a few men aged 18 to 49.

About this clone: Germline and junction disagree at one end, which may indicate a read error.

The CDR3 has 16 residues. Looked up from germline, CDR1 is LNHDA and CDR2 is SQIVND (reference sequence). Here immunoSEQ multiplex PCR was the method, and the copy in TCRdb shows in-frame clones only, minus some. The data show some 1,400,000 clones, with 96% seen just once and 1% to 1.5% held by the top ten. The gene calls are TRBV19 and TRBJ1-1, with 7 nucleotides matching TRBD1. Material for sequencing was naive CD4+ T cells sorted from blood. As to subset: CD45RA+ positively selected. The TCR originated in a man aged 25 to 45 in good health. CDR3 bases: TGTGCCAGTATGGAGGCAGGGGGAGCTGGGGGCTCTGAGGCTTTCTTT. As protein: CASMEAGGAGGSEAFF.